This T cell receptor beta chain was obtained from a study of vaccination and CD4 T cells after COVID-19. Overall study: Six males and four females constituted the convalescent cohort, two of whom were Hispanic. Drawing of post-COVID samples took place a median roughly 100 days after diagnosis (range 35 to 161). Cells were stimulated with overlapping spike peptides from SARS-CoV-2, HCoV-NL63, HCoV-OC43 and HCoV-229E.

Cultured CD4+ T cell DNA was sequenced using the Oncomine TCR Beta short-read assay. CD4+ T cells were cultured, and genomic DNA was extracted from them. Each CDR3 protein gets one entry after TCRdb re-called the PCR reads with MiXCR. This sample yields some 15,000 distinct CDR3 sequences, of which about 39% are seen a single time; around 12% belongs to the top ten. The V and J ends lost 2 bases and 2 bases, in that order; junction bases with no gene match: 10. The CDR3 consists of 19 residues. CDR1 is KGHDR, CDR2 SFDVKD, per germline. On this clonotype: The antigen remains undetermined.

Indicated treatment: approximately 9-day PBMC culture with coronavirus spike peptide pools or control peptides (ViraFEST assay). The sample was CD4+ T cells from blood, cultured in vitro. The sequence was collected from a human donor who had recovered from COVID-19. J is TRBJ2-1 and V is TRBV24-1, with 11 bases fitting TRBD2. The CDR3 DNA sequence: TGTGCCACCAGTGATTCCAAATACGGACTAGCGGGTGCCTACAATGAGCAGTTCTTC. It translates to CATSDSKYGLAGAYNEQFF.